Sequencing of this T cell receptor (beta chain) was carried out in a study of response to subunit inactivated influenza vaccine. TCRdb re-derived calls from the RT-PCR reads in MiXCR, one entry per CDR3 protein. Of roughly 500,000 distinct CDR3 sequences listed, 25% are singletons. On this clonotype itself: Its target is unknown.

V lost 2 bases and J lost 6, with 2 bases in between. The germline V gene encodes CDR1 DFQATT and CDR2 SNEGSKA (reference sequence). The CDR3 contains 11 residues. Study results and caveats: Few additional T cells are recruited per seasonal influenza vaccination, authors suggested.

This receptor was identified in a man in his forties or fifties who received an inactivated influenza vaccine. This chain links TRBV20-1 with TRBJ1-6; D not resolved. The source was CD4+ T cells sorted from PBMCs, collected around 5 days after vaccination. DNA for the CDR3: TGCAGTGCTAGAAGTAATTCACCCCTCCACTTT. Protein sequence: CSARSNSPLHF.